Detailed here is one T cell receptor (beta chain). Its target is unknown. The sample comes from a study of early stage breast cancer tumors. For the study at large: ER+/PR+/HER2- status applied to about 70% of the 16 invasive breast tumors.

The V end was cut by 2 bases, the J end by 0 bases, with 8 bases between. Germline loops: CDR1 LNHDA, CDR2 SQIVND (reference sequence). CDR3 length: 14 amino acids. Study outcomes and limitations: Tumors had roughly 2.3-fold higher T cell density and higher clonality than adjacent normal breast tissue. Enriched TCRB sequences shared across patients were mostly commonly generated sequences.

Blood replicates held 0.5 ug DNA, tumor or normal breast roughly 1.5 ug, two each. Some clones are missing from TCRdb's copy, which holds only in-frame ones; the method was immunoSEQ multiplex PCR. The repertoire holds 70,000 or so clones, with approximately 80% as singletons. Sequencing was performed on blood. This clonotype was sampled from a person aged 40 to 49 with breast cancer. The chain links TRBV19 to TRBJ2-7, with D possibly being TRBD2 (6 bases). The CDR3: CASSILASSYEQYF. In DNA form, the CDR3 reads TGTGCCAGTAGTATACTAGCGAGCTCCTACGAGCAGTACTTC.